The clone carrying this T cell receptor beta chain was detected only a few times. What was sequenced were expressed TCRB transcripts, since all of the isolated RNA had been reverse transcribed. The data were produced by immunoSEQ multiplex PCR, yet TCRdb's version contains in-frame clones alone and is incomplete. Found here are 200,000 to 250,000 clones, 7.5% to 10% of them singletons; the top ten hold about 0.037%. These data originate in a study of beta chain features in type 1 diabetes. Germline V lookup: CDR1 MNHEY, CDR2 SMNVEV (reference sequence). V lost 6 bases and J 2 bases, leaving 8 bases between the germline ends. This CDR3 contains 14 residues.

The genes are TRBV27 and TRBJ2-6; no reliable D call. Material: naive CD4+ T cells from blood. The receptor's source is a woman between 18 and 29 years old in good health. The CDR3 coding sequence is TGTGCCAGCAGCCCAGTCCCTGGGGCCAACGTCCTGACTTTC. Its protein product is CASSPVPGANVLTF.